The next 19 T cell receptor beta chains were all read from a single sample in a study of graft-versus-host responses after intestinal transplantation. Here immunoSEQ multiplex PCR was the method, and the copy in TCRdb shows in-frame clones only, minus some. The table lists more than 70,000 clones, 80% to 85% of them singletons. The antigens these receptors bind are not known. Material: unstimulated CD4+ T cells sorted from spleen or lymph node cells, obtained before intestinal transplant. These receptors came from a human donor who received an intestinal transplant.

This sequence joins TRBV15 and TRBJ2-2; 9 bases are shared with TRBD1. This CDR3 comprises 16 residues. Germline V lookup: CDR1 LNHNV, CDR2 YYDKDF (reference sequence). V shed 1 base and J 5 bases; nucleotides not matched to a gene: 5. CDR3 in amino acids: CATSRVDRGWTGELFF. CDR3 DNA: TGTGCCACCAGCAGAGTTGACAGGGGGTGGACCGGGGAGCTGTTTTTT.

The chain is built from TRBV28 and TRBJ1-4, with D maybe TRBD1 (5 bases). The length of the CDR3 is 15 residues. Trimming shortened V by 3 bases and J by 11 bases, and 19 bases separated the two germline ends. CDR1 and CDR2 from the germline V gene are MDHEN and SYDVKM. This chain's CDR3 is CASSLGGTGEDKLFF. The CDR3 DNA is TGTGCCAGCAGTTTGGGGGGGACGGGCGAGGACAAACTGTTTTTT. Complete variable domain (other parts from reference TRBV28 and TRBJ1-4): DVKVTQSSRYLVKRTGEKVFLECVQDMDHENMFWYRQDPGLGLRLIYFSYDVKMKEKGDIPEGYSVSREKKERFSLILESASTNQTSMYLCASSLGGTGEDKLFFGSGTQLSVL.

The gene calls are TRBV18 and TRBJ2-1; TRBD1 might be the D (6 bases). This CDR3 region has 12 residues. Trimming removed 2 bases from V and 9 bases from J, with 8 bases in between. Germline lookup yields CDR1 KGHSH and CDR2 LQKENI. The CDR3 spells CASSPTGFEQFF. In nucleotides, the CDR3 is TGTGCCAGCTCACCAACAGGGTTTGAGCAGTTCTTC.

The chain joins TRBV5-4 to TRBJ2-3; 9 nucleotides line up with TRBD1. CDR1 is SGHNT and CDR2 is YYREEE in the germline V gene (reference sequence). The CDR3 consists of 15 residues. V trimming: 4 bases; J trimming: 1 base; junction bases outside the gene matches: 4. The CDR3 is CASSDRTGGTDTQYF. CDR3 in DNA: TGTGCCAGCAGCGACCGGACAGGGGGCACAGATACGCAGTATTTT.

The chain carries TRBV6-6 and TRBJ1-2; tentative D call: TRBD1 (6 bases). Germline lookup yields CDR1 MNHNY and CDR2 SVGAGI (reference sequence). The CDR3 has 16 amino acids. The germline V and J ends were trimmed by 5 bases and 1 base, with 17 bases remaining between them. CDR3 nucleotide sequence: TGTGCCAGCAGTAGCACAGGGTTAAGGCTTAACTATGGCTACACCTTC. This sequence encodes CASSSTGLRLNYGYTF.

The chain joins TRBV2 to TRBJ2-1; maybe TRBD2 (6 bases). Germline CDR1 reads SNHLY; CDR2 reads FYNNEI. The V end lost 4 bases, the J end lost 9 bases, and 19 bases lay between the germline ends. The CDR3 extends over 15 amino acids. DNA for the CDR3: TGTGCCAGCAGTGGAACTAGCCCCTTCATTGGTGAGCAGTTCTTC. Its protein product is CASSGTSPFIGEQFF.

This clone was detected once. The chain has TRBV2 and TRBJ2-3; D is possibly TRBD2 (5 bases). Deletions cut 8 bases from V and 3 bases from J, with 12 bases between. This CDR3 is 13 amino acids long. Per germline, CDR1 SNHLY and CDR2 FYNNEI. This CDR3 is CASGASLTDTQYF. In DNA, the CDR3 is TGTGCCAGCGGAGCTAGCTTGACAGATACGCAGTATTTT.

On this clone itself: An end of the junction does not agree with germline; a read error may underlie this. V usage is TRBV11-2 and J usage is TRBJ2-7; 8 nucleotides match TRBD2. This CDR3 is built from 17 residues. Germline V gene sequence: CDR1 SGHAT, CDR2 FQNNGV. The CDR3 DNA is TGTGCCAGCAGCGTAGACAACCCGGGACTAGGGGCCTACGAGCAGTACTTC. Its translation: CASSVDNPGLGAYEQYF.

The chain carries TRBV5-6 and TRBJ1-2, with 7 bases aligning to TRBD1. This CDR3 is built from 15 residues. V lost 2 bases and J lost 2; bases outside the gene matches: 6. CDR1 SGHDT and CDR2 YYEEEE come from the germline V gene. This CDR3 is CASSLLQTGNYGYTF. CDR3 sequence (DNA): TGTGCCAGCAGCTTACTACAGACAGGGAACTATGGCTACACCTTC.

The genes are TRBV5-1 and TRBJ2-1; D gene uncertain. The length of the CDR3 is 12 residues. The V gene's germline CDR1 is SGHRS and CDR2 YFSETQ. Between the trimmed V and J ends, which lost 0 bases and 9 bases, there was a span of 7 bases. CDR3 sequence (DNA): TGCGCCAGCAGCTTGGTTTGGAGTGAGCAGTTCTTC. It translates to CASSLVWSEQFF.

The chain has TRBV6-5 and TRBJ2-7; 9 positions agree with TRBD2. The germline gives CDR1 MNHEY, CDR2 SVGAGI. V shed 5 bases and J 4 bases; nucleotides not matched to a gene: 3. This CDR3 comprises 13 residues. The CDR3 region is CASSTLAGYEQYF. The CDR3 region has the DNA TGTGCCAGCAGTACGCTAGCGGGATACGAGCAGTACTTC.

Only one count was recorded for this clone. The genes are TRBV28 and TRBJ2-7; 11 bases fit TRBD2. Germline CDR1 MDHEN, CDR2 SYDVKM. V trimming: 5 bases; J trimming: 2 bases; junction bases outside the gene matches: 5. The CDR3 has 15 amino acids. CDR3 bases: TGTGCCAGCAGTCACCTTAGCGGGAGGGCCTACGAGCAGTACTTC. The encoded protein is CASSHLSGRAYEQYF.

This clone was recorded only once. CDR3 in amino acids: CASSPTSYNSPLHF. CDR3 bases: TGTGCCAGCTCACCAACAAGCTATAATTCACCCCTCCACTTT. This chain connects TRBV18 to TRBJ1-6; D call uncertain. V lost 2 bases and J lost 3, with 5 bases in between. Germline values: CDR1 KGHSH, CDR2 LQKENI. This CDR3 comprises 14 residues.

Worth noting for this clone: Other DNA sequences in this specimen translate into the identical CDR3. The V and J genes are TRBV6-5 and TRBJ2-1, with TRBD1 as a possible D gene (5 bases). There are 15 residues in the CDR3. CDR1 and CDR2 (germline): MNHEY, SVGAGI. Trimming took 2 bases from V and 4 from J, leaving 12 bases between them. This CDR3 reads CASSYGNRGYNEQFF. CDR3 coding DNA: TGTGCCAGCAGTTACGGAAATAGGGGTTACAATGAGCAGTTCTTC.

This chain uses TRBV10-1 with TRBJ2-2, with D perhaps TRBD2 (6 bases). The CDR3 length is 16 residues. Trimming left V 0 bases short and J 5 bases short, with 13 bases between. CDR1 is WNHNN and CDR2 is SYGVQD in the germline V gene (reference sequence). The chain's CDR3 is CASSESGGWYTGELFF. For the CDR3, the DNA is TGCGCCAGCAGTGAGTCGGGGGGATGGTATACCGGGGAGCTGTTTTTT.

CDR3: CASISTWGEREQYF. CDR3 nucleotide sequence: TGTGCCAGCATCTCCACATGGGGGGAGAGGGAGCAGTACTTC. This rearrangement joins TRBV11-2 to TRBJ2-7; D possibly corresponds to TRBD2 (6 bases). The V gene's germline CDR1 is SGHAT and CDR2 FQNNGV. Trimming stripped 7 bases from V and 7 bases from J, with 20 bases between. The CDR3 spans 14 residues.

V usage is TRBV11-2 and J usage is TRBJ1-3; 7 nucleotides align to TRBD1. The J segment lost 4 bases and the V segment lost 5 bases, leaving 8 bases of the junction unmatched. The CDR3 sequence is 15 residues long. Germline CDR1 SGHAT, CDR2 FQNNGV. The CDR3 protein is CASSTLTGRGNTIYF. DNA for the CDR3: TGTGCCAGCAGCACATTGACAGGGAGGGGAAACACCATATATTTT.

The chain employs TRBV5-1 and TRBJ2-3; 8 bases line up with TRBD2. The CDR3 is 15 amino acids. V shed 2 bases and J 2 bases; nucleotides not matched to a gene: 4. The germline gives CDR1 SGHRS, CDR2 YFSETQ. The CDR3 sequence: CASSFSAGDTDTQYF. The CDR3 nucleotides read TGCGCCAGCAGCTTCTCAGCGGGGGACACAGATACGCAGTATTTT.

The V call is TRBV2, the J call TRBJ1-2; D is ambiguous. The germline V and J ends were trimmed by 6 bases and 1 base, with 9 bases remaining between them. This CDR3 region has 13 residues. Germline lookup yields CDR1 SNHLY and CDR2 FYNNEI. The CDR3 DNA sequence: TGTGCCAGCAGAGTTGCAGATAACTATGGCTACACCTTC. This gives the protein CASRVADNYGYTF.